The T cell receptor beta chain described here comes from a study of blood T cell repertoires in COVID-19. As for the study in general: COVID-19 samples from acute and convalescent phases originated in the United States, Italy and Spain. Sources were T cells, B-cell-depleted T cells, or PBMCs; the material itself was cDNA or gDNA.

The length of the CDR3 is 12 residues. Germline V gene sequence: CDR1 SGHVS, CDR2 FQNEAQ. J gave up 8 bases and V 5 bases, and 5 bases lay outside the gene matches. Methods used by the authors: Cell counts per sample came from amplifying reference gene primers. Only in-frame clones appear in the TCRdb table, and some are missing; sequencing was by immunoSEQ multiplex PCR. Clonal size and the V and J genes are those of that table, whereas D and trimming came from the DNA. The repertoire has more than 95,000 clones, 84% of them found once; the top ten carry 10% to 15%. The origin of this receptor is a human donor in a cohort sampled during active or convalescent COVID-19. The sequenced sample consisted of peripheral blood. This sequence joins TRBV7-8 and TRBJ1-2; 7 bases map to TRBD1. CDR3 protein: CASSRQDRGYTF. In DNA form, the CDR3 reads TGTGCCAGCAGCCGTCAGGACAGGGGCTACACCTTC.